This T cell receptor beta chain is drawn from a study of blood T cells in healthy people across ages. The CDR3 has 17 residues. CDR1 is LGHNA, CDR2 YSLEER, per germline. V was pared by 1 base and J by 3 bases, with 13 bases between. With a J-beta primer mix and a sample-barcoded 5' primer, a second PCR ran about 6 to 11 cycles. Using its own MiXCR run on the 5' RACE reads, TCRdb lists one record per CDR3 protein. The sample has hundreds of thousands of distinct CDR3 sequences; around 48% are singletons. This chain connects TRBV4-3 to TRBJ1-6, with D possibly TRBD1 on 5 matching bases. Source material: blood. The sequence came from a man of 80 years or more in good health. CDR3 in amino acids: CASSQGGNRNYNSPLHF. Written as DNA, the CDR3 is TGCGCCAGCAGCCAAGGTGGGAACAGGAACTATAATTCACCCCTCCACTTT.